This T cell receptor (beta chain) was profiled in a study of blood T cell repertoires in COVID-19. Study in general: The study drew acute and convalescent COVID-19 samples from the United States, Italy and Spain.

The germline V gene has CDR1 SGHAT and CDR2 FQNNGV. This CDR3 contains 14 residues. Between the trimmed V and J ends, which lost 4 bases and 5 bases, there was a span of 12 bases. Libraries were prepared by immunoSEQ multiplex PCR; TCRdb keeps only in-frame clonotypes and omits some of them. The sample has some 370,000 clones, 89% seen once. The chain employs TRBV11-2 and TRBJ2-1, with unresolved D. This sequence was found in a man in his forties or fifties with acute or convalescent COVID-19. Sequences were obtained from peripheral blood. Here the CDR3 reads CASSSITRHNEQFF. The CDR3 DNA reads as TGTGCCAGCAGCTCGATTACTCGCCACAATGAGCAGTTCTTC.